Listed below are T cell receptor beta chains from one sample, sequenced in a study of blood T cell repertoires in COVID-19. TCRdb's copy holds only in-frame clones and misses some; the assay was immunoSEQ multiplex PCR. The sample shows about 97,000 clones, more than 75% of them seen only once. Material for sequencing was peripheral blood. These receptors were obtained from a human donor in a cohort sampled during active COVID-19. Each CDR3 is given with its conserved first and last residue. A D gene is named only where the DNA matches it firmly. Not every row has a clone size; where given, it reads once, few, many or a size class.

>TRBJ1-3|few|-|TRBV4-1
TGCGCCAGCAGCCAAGAGAGGAGCTCTGGAAACACCATATATTTT
CASSQERSSGNTIYF
>TRBJ1-4|-|-|TRBV15
TGTGCCACCAGCAGGGGGGGAGGGCGGAGGGAAAAACTGTTTTTT
CATSRGGGRREKLFF
>TRBJ2-1|-|-|TRBV27
TGTGCCAGCAGTTCCATCAGGTGGGCGGACCCAACCGTAGCGAATGAGCAGTTCTTC
CASSSIRWADPTVANEQFF
>TRBJ1-3|-|-|TRBV30
TGTGCCTGGAGTGTAAGCGGTGTCTCTGGAAACACCATATATTTT
CAWSVSGVSGNTIYF
>TRBJ2-7|-|TRBD2|TRBV27
TGTGCCAGCAGACCCGGACTAGCGGGGGCTTACTACGAGCAGTACTTC
CASRPGLAGAYYEQYF
>TRBJ1-2|-|-|TRBV12-2
TGTGCAAGTCGCTTATATTGGGGGGTGGGCAGACCTAACTATGGCTACACCTTC
CASRLYWGVGRPNYGYTF
>TRBJ1-2|-|TRBD1|TRBV28
TGTGCCAGCAGTTTAGAGGGCAGGGGGCCTAGGTATGGCTACACCTTC
CASSLEGRGPRYGYTF
>TRBJ2-7|-|-|TRBV7-2
TGTGCCAGCAGCTTACCAACGAGCTCCTACGAGCAGTACTTC
CASSLPTSSYEQYF
>TRBJ2-3|-|-|TRBV2
TGTGCCAGCAGTCCCTACCCAGCGTCTAGCACAGATACGCAGTATTTT
CASSPYPASSTDTQYF
>TRBJ1-2|-|-|TRBV14
TGTGCCAGCAGCCAAGTCAGCTATGGCTACACCTTC
CASSQVSYGYTF
>TRBJ1-2|-|-|TRBV6-1
TGTGCCAGCAGTGTACTTCAGGGGCTGAGAAACTATGGCTACACCTTC
CASSVLQGLRNYGYTF
>TRBJ1-2|-|TRBD1|TRBV5-4
TGTGCCAGCAGCTCGGAGGGTTACGGGACAGGGGGCGCCGGCTATGGCTACACCTTC
CASSSEGYGTGGAGYGYTF
>TRBJ2-7|-|TRBD2|TRBV10-3
TGTGCCATCAGTGTAGCGGGAGGGTCAGGTGAGCAGTACTTC
CAISVAGGSGEQYF
>TRBJ1-3|few|TRBD1|TRBV30
TGTGCCTGGAGTGTATTGGACAGGGTAAGCTTTTCTGTTGGAAACACCATATATTTT
CAWSVLDRVSFSVGNTIYF
>TRBJ2-1|-|TRBD1|TRBV7-3
TGTGCCAGCAGCTTCGGGACAGGGACATACAATGAGCAGTTCTTC
CASSFGTGTYNEQFF
>TRBJ2-1|-|TRBD2|TRBV7-3
TGTGCCAGCAGCTTAGAAGCGGGGGCGTTCAATGAGCAGTTCTTC
CASSLEAGAFNEQFF
>TRBJ2-2|-|TRBD1|TRBV13
TGTGCCAGCAGCCCCCGGGACAGGGATCCCACCGGGGAGCTGTTTTTT
CASSPRDRDPTGELFF
>TRBJ1-1|-|-|TRBV5-6
TGTGCCAGCAGCCGACAGAGAGTGAACACTGAAGCTTTCTTT
CASSRQRVNTEAFF
>TRBJ2-5|-|TRBD1|TRBV4-2
TGTGCCAGCAGCCAAGATCCACGACAGGGACGGGAGACCCAGTACTTC
CASSQDPRQGRETQYF
>TRBJ2-2|-|TRBD2|TRBV7-9
TGTGCCAGCAGCTCCGTAGCGGGAGGAGGCACCGGGGAGCTGTTTTTT
CASSSVAGGGTGELFF
>TRBJ2-3|-|TRBD2|TRBV7-3
TGTGCCAGCAGCTTAATGGTTGCGGGAGTACCAGATACGCAGTATTTT
CASSLMVAGVPDTQYF
>TRBJ1-3|-|-|TRBV18
TGTGCCAGCTCGCCGAACGACAGGCGGTTAGGGGACACCATATATTTT
CASSPNDRRLGDTIYF
>TRBJ2-2|few|TRBD1|TRBV5-4
TGTGCCAGCAGCGCAATTCCGGGACAGGGACTCACCGGGGAGCTGTTTTTT
CASSAIPGQGLTGELFF
>TRBJ1-3|-|-|TRBV4-1
TGCGCCAGCAGCCAAGGCAGGGTCTCTGGAAACACCATATATTTT
CASSQGRVSGNTIYF
>TRBJ1-3|once|TRBD1|TRBV2
TGTGCCAGCACCGAACAGGGGGGTGGAAACACCATATATTTT
CASTEQGGGNTIYF
>TRBJ1-3|few|-|TRBV5-8
TGTGCCAGCAGCTTGAGAGGACAGAACTCTGGAAACACCATATATTTT
CASSLRGQNSGNTIYF
>TRBJ2-2|-|-|TRBV4-2
TGTGCCAGCAGCCAAGAAGAGGGTGGAGGGGGCCGGTACGGCGGGGAGCTGTTTTTT
CASSQEEGGGGRYGGELFF
>TRBJ2-7|few|-|TRBV5-1
TGCGCCAGCAGCTGGGGGGTAGGCTACGAGCAGTACTTC
CASSWGVGYEQYF
>TRBJ1-2|-|-|TRBV28
TGTGCCAGCAGTTCTCGAGAGGTTTTCTATGGCTACACCTTC
CASSSREVFYGYTF
>TRBJ1-1|-|-|TRBV28
TGTGCCAGCAGTCCTACCTCACGGGGGGCGAACACTGAAGCTTTCTTT
CASSPTSRGANTEAFF
>TRBJ2-1|-|-|TRBV7-2
TGTGCCAGCAGCCTCGTTTTCCAGCAGTTCTTC
CASSLVFQQFF
>TRBJ2-3|-|TRBD2|TRBV4-2
TGTGCCAGCAGCCAAGAGCGGACTAGCGGGACCCCAGATACGCAGTATTTT
CASSQERTSGTPDTQYF
>TRBJ1-2|-|TRBD1|TRBV7-9
TGTGCCAGCAGCTTAAACAGGGGTGACTATGGCTACACCTTC
CASSLNRGDYGYTF
>TRBJ2-3|-|-|TRBV4-1
TGCGCCAGCAGCCGAACACCGCTTCGGGAGGATACGCAGTATTTT
CASSRTPLREDTQYF
>TRBJ2-2|once|TRBD2|TRBV12-3/TRBV12-4
TGTGCCAGCTCAGCGGGAGAGACCGGGGAGCTGTTTTTT
CASSAGETGELFF
>TRBJ2-1|-|TRBD2|TRBV11-2
TGTGCCAGCAGCTCGGGGGGGTTCACCTACAATGAGCAGTTCTTC
CASSSGGFTYNEQFF
>TRBJ2-1|-|TRBD1|TRBV6-5
TGTGCCAGCAGTTACATTGGGGACAGGGAAGAGCAGTTCTTC
CASSYIGDREEQFF
>TRBJ1-3|-|TRBD1|TRBV4-1
TGCGCCAGCAGCCAAGTGGACAGGGCTGGAAACACCATATATTTT
CASSQVDRAGNTIYF
>TRBJ1-2|-|-|TRBV27
TGTGCCAGCAGTTTCCTCGGGGGCTATGGCTACACCTTC
CASSFLGGYGYTF
>TRBJ1-4|-|-|TRBV6-4
TGTGCCTGCCGCGGGGGGGAAAGGAATGAAAAACTGTTTTTT
CACRGGERNEKLFF
>TRBJ1-4|-|TRBD1|TRBV7-9
TGTGCCAGCAGCTCTATAAGGGGAGGGACAGGAACTAATGAAAAACTGTTTTTT
CASSSIRGGTGTNEKLFF
>TRBJ2-4|-|-|TRBV30
TGTGCCTGGAGTTACTCACTCCTAGCCAAAAACATTCAGTACTTC
CAWSYSLLAKNIQYF
>TRBJ2-7|-|TRBD2|TRBV10-1
TGCGCCAGCAGCCCTAGCGGGACAAGGGAGCAGTACTTC
CASSPSGTREQYF
>TRBJ2-7|-|TRBD1|TRBV7-3
TGTGCCAGCAGCGCCGCCGGGACAGGGTTTAACGAGCAGTACTTC
CASSAAGTGFNEQYF
>TRBJ2-3|-|TRBD2|TRBV19
TGTGCCAGTAGTACCGGACTAGCGGGGGCAGATACGCAGTATTTT
CASSTGLAGADTQYF
>TRBJ2-3|-|-|TRBV4-1
TGCGCCAGCAGCCAAGATAAAGCCACGTCGCGCACAGATACGCAGTATTTT
CASSQDKATSRTDTQYF
>TRBJ1-2|few|-|TRBV3-1/TRBV3-2
TGTGCCAGCAGCCTATTGGGGGCCGGGGACTATGGCTACACCTTC
CASSLLGAGDYGYTF
>TRBJ1-2|-|-|TRBV9
TGTGCCAGCAGCGTAGACCCAGGGAGGAGTAACTATGGCTACACCTTC
CASSVDPGRSNYGYTF
>TRBJ1-4|-|-|TRBV5-1
TGCGCCAGCAGCCTGCAGGGTTCAACTAATGAAAAACTGTTTTTT
CASSLQGSTNEKLFF
>TRBJ1-5|-|-|TRBV4-1
TGCGCCAGCAGCCAGAGGGGGTCCTTAGGCAATCAGCCCCAGCATTTT
CASSQRGSLGNQPQHF
>TRBJ2-3|-|-|TRBV18
TGTGCCAGCTCATTCAGACAGGGCACAGATACGCAGTATTTT
CASSFRQGTDTQYF
>TRBJ1-5|-|TRBD1|TRBV7-2
TGTGCCAGCAGCTCAACCGGGACAGGGAACTTCAATCAGCCCCAGCATTTT
CASSSTGTGNFNQPQHF
>TRBJ1-5|-|-|TRBV28
TGTGCCAGCAGTTTTCAGGTCAATCAGCCCCAGCATTTT
CASSFQVNQPQHF